The 27 T cell receptor beta chains below all came from one sample that was sequenced in a study of cytotoxic CD8 clonotypes in ibrutinib-treated CLL. Assay: immunoSEQ multiplex PCR; the TCRdb copy retains only in-frame clones and omits some. The table shows almost 85,000 clones, with just over 85% occurring only once. This specimen was PBMCs, taken before ibrutinib treatment. These receptors were taken from a human donor with chronic lymphocytic leukemia.

This chain links TRBV7-9 with TRBJ1-1; D is unclear. Looked up from germline, CDR1 is SEHNR and CDR2 is FQNEAQ (reference sequence). The CDR3 contains 13 residues. Trimming stripped 3 bases from V and 0 bases from J, with 5 bases between. The CDR3 loop reads CASSLQLNTEAFF. The DNA for the CDR3 is TGTGCCAGCAGCTTGCAGTTGAACACTGAAGCTTTCTTT. The complete variable domain, with remaining parts taken from reference TRBV7-9 and TRBJ1-1, reads DTGVSQNPRHKITKRGQNVTFRCDPISEHNRLYWYRQTLGQGPEFLTYFQNEAQLEKSRLLSDRFSAERPKGSFSTLEIQRTEQGDSAMYLCASSLQLNTEAFFGQGTRLTVV.

V is TRBV7-9 and J is TRBJ2-6, with D unclear. Deletions cut 5 bases from V and 0 bases from J, with 11 bases between. The germline V gene has CDR1 SEHNR and CDR2 FQNEAQ (reference sequence). The CDR3 runs 16 residues. CDR3 amino acids: CASSITAPSGANVLTF. The DNA for the CDR3 is TGTGCCAGCAGCATTACAGCGCCCTCTGGGGCCAACGTCCTGACTTTC.

The J gene is TRBJ2-1, the V gene TRBV4-3; a possible D gene is TRBD2 (6 bases). V lost 4 bases and J 6 bases, leaving 13 bases between the germline ends. This CDR3 comprises 14 residues. Germline V gene data show CDR1 as LGHNA and CDR2 as YSLEER. The CDR3 sequence is CASSPLTRTNEQFF. CDR3 DNA sequence: TGCGCCAGCAGCCCCTTGACTAGGACCAATGAGCAGTTCTTC.

V and J are TRBV30 and TRBJ2-7; D is unclear. V shed 1 base and J shed 7 bases, with 14 bases lying between them. The CDR3 is 13 residues long. CDR1 is GTSNPN and CDR2 is SVGIG in the germline V gene (reference sequence). The CDR3 sequence is CAWSGSLREEQYF. Written as DNA, the CDR3 is TGTGCCTGGAGTGGGTCCCTACGAGAGGAGCAGTACTTC.

V and J are TRBV28 and TRBJ1-3, with D tentatively TRBD1 (6 bases). Trimming pared 4 bases from V and 2 bases from J, leaving 9 bases between. Germline assignment: CDR1 MDHEN and CDR2 SYDVKM. CDR3 size: 14 residues. The CDR3 reads CASSSYRAGNTIYF. In DNA form, the CDR3 reads TGTGCCAGCAGTTCCTACAGGGCTGGAAACACCATATATTTT.

A word on this clone: This same CDR3 is encoded by further DNA sequences in the sample. The chain recombines TRBV18 with TRBJ2-5; no clear D gene. Trimming cost V 6 bases and J 2 bases, with 4 bases left between them. Germline values: CDR1 KGHSH, CDR2 LQKENI. This CDR3 is 11 amino acids long. CDR3 DNA sequence: TGTGCCAGCTCTCCGCAAGAGACCCAGTACTTC. It translates to CASSPQETQYF.

The V and J genes are TRBV19 and TRBJ2-7, with no clear D. The V end lost 5 bases, the J end lost 6 bases, and 14 bases lay between the germline ends. CDR1 LNHDA and CDR2 SQIVND come from the germline V gene (reference sequence). The CDR3 totals 13 residues. CDR3 in amino acids: CASSSGSPGEQYF. As DNA, the CDR3 is TGTGCCAGTAGTTCCGGGTCCCCCGGCGAGCAGTACTTC.

The chain uses TRBV29-1 and TRBJ2-1, with 7 bases lining up with TRBD1. Germline V lookup: CDR1 SQVTM, CDR2 ANQGSEA. This CDR3 is built from 13 residues. Trimming at V came to 7 bases and at J to 5 bases, leaving 8 bases not matched to a gene. Here the CDR3 reads CSALGTAHNEQFF. CDR3 nucleotide sequence: TGCAGCGCATTGGGGACAGCACACAATGAGCAGTTCTTC.

In its sample, this clone was seen once. The rearrangement links TRBV6-6 to TRBJ2-7; D is perhaps TRBD1 or TRBD2 (6 bases each). The CDR3 consists of 14 residues. The germline V and J ends were trimmed by 0 bases and 9 bases, with 15 bases remaining between them. Germline V lookup: CDR1 MNHNY, CDR2 SVGAGI (reference sequence). DNA for the CDR3: TGTGCCAGCAGTTACTCGGTACAGGGAGGTGGGCAGTACTTC. Translating it yields CASSYSVQGGGQYF.

The rearrangement links TRBV4-1 to TRBJ2-2, with 9 bases matching TRBD1. Trimming removed 0 bases from V and 4 bases from J; junction bases left unmatched: 9. The germline V gene has CDR1 MGHRA and CDR2 YSYEKL. The CDR3 is 18 residues long. The CDR3 bases are TGCGCCAGCAGCCAAGAGGGACAGGGATGGTCGGGCACCGGGGAGCTGTTTTTT. This codes for CASSQEGQGWSGTGELFF.

V gene TRBV5-1 combines with J gene TRBJ2-7, with D perhaps assigned TRBD1 or TRBD2 (5 bases each). The germline V gene has CDR1 SGHRS and CDR2 YFSETQ. The germline V and J ends were trimmed by 1 base and 5 bases, with 13 bases remaining between them. CDR3 length: 14 residues. In nucleotides, the CDR3 is TGCGCCAGCAGCTTGAGAGGGGTCGGAAACGAGCAGTACTTC. It codes for CASSLRGVGNEQYF.

In DNA, the CDR3 is TGTGCCAGCAGCCCCGAAGCGGGAGGGCTTATTAATGAGCAGTTCTTC. It encodes CASSPEAGGLINEQFF. The chain couples TRBV7-6 to TRBJ2-1; 10 bases map to TRBD2. CDR1 is SGHVS, CDR2 FNYEAQ, per germline. This CDR3 spans 16 amino acids. The V gene end was trimmed by 5 bases and the J gene end by 7 bases; junction bases not matched to a gene: 11.

This chain uses TRBV11-3 with TRBJ1-3; D remains ambiguous. Looked up from germline, CDR1 is SGHNT and CDR2 is YENEEA. This CDR3 region has 12 residues. V lost 5 bases and J lost 0, with 2 bases in between. CDR3 in DNA: TGTGCCAGCAGCCTCTCTGGAAACACCATATATTTT. It encodes CASSLSGNTIYF.

The CDR3 DNA sequence: TGCGCCAGCAGCGGACCGGGACAGGTCGGCGAGCAGTACTTC. Its protein product is CASSGPGQVGEQYF. The chain combines TRBV5-1 with TRBJ2-7; 8 nucleotides line up with TRBD1. There are 14 residues in the CDR3. V lost 4 bases and J lost 6; bases outside the gene matches: 9. Germline CDR1 is SGHRS and CDR2 is YFSETQ.

This clone was seen only once. The gene calls are TRBV30 and TRBJ2-2; 8 nucleotides align to TRBD2. The CDR3 has 16 amino acids. The germline gives CDR1 GTSNPN, CDR2 SVGIG (reference sequence). The J segment lost 6 bases and the V segment lost 3 bases, leaving 12 bases of the junction unmatched. CDR3 region: CAWSLKREGRAGELFF. CDR3 bases: TGTGCCTGGAGCTTGAAACGGGAGGGTCGGGCCGGGGAGCTGTTTTTT.

In its sample, this clone was seen once. The chain couples TRBV30 to TRBJ1-2; D not certain. Trimming took off 3 bases at V and 1 base at J, with 12 bases between the two ends. The CDR3 runs to 14 residues. Germline lookup yields CDR1 GTSNPN and CDR2 SVGIG (reference sequence). CDR3 DNA: TGTGCCTGGAGACGCCTCGGGGATAACTATGGCTACACCTTC. As protein: CAWRRLGDNYGYTF.

The rearrangement joins TRBV30 to TRBJ2-1; D uncertain. The V gene's germline CDR1 is GTSNPN and CDR2 SVGIG (reference sequence). The CDR3 is 15 residues long. The V end was cut by 2 bases, the J end by 4 bases, with 15 bases between. DNA for the CDR3: TGTGCCTGGAGTCCCTCCCTAGGAGCGTACAATGAGCAGTTCTTC. It specifies CAWSPSLGAYNEQFF.

This sequence joins TRBV4-1 and TRBJ2-1; the match to TRBD1 covers 10 bases. The CDR3 totals 18 residues. Germline V gene data show CDR1 as MGHRA and CDR2 as YSYEKL. V lost 1 base to trimming and J lost 7 bases; unmatched junction nucleotides: 13. The DNA for the CDR3 is TGCGCCAGCAGCCAAGGACAGGGGGCCTACTTATTTGATAATGAGCAGTTCTTC. Translating it yields CASSQGQGAYLFDNEQFF.

The V call is TRBV5-6, the J call TRBJ2-7, with no clear D. The CDR3 runs to 13 residues. In germline, CDR1 is SGHDT, CDR2 YYEEEE. With 0 bases removed from V and 3 bases from J, the gap between germline ends came to 7 bases. The CDR3 region has the DNA TGTGCCAGCAGCTTGGGATTACTCTACGAGCAGTACTTC. Its translation: CASSLGLLYEQYF. Variable domain in full (rest from reference TRBV5-6 and TRBJ2-7): DAGVTQSPTHLIKTRGQQVTLRCSPKSGHDTVSWYQQALGQGPQFIFQYYEEEERQRGNFPDRFSGHQFPNYSSELNVNALLLGDSALYLCASSLGLLYEQYFGPGTRLTVT.

This clone occurred once. The chain joins TRBV4-3 to TRBJ2-7, with 12 bases aligning to TRBD2. Germline CDR1 and CDR2: LGHNA and YSLEER. After removal of 1 base from V and 6 bases from J, the junction contained 4 bases not matched to a gene. CDR3 length: 15 amino acids. CDR3 sequence (DNA): TGCGCCAGCAGCCAAGCGGCTAGCGGGAGGGGCGAGCAGTACTTC. This sequence encodes CASSQAASGRGEQYF.

The chain uses TRBV6-5 and TRBJ2-5; 14 nucleotides line up with TRBD2. The CDR3 spans 15 residues. In germline, CDR1 is MNHEY, CDR2 SVGAGI. Germline trimming cut 7 bases from V and 7 bases from J; bases unmatched to any gene: 8. The CDR3 DNA is TGTGCCAGCAACAAAGGGACTAGCGGGAGTGTGACCCAGTACTTC. Its protein is CASNKGTSGSVTQYF.

The genes are TRBV19 and TRBJ1-4; the D is unclear. This CDR3 spans 19 amino acids. V lost 7 bases and J 2 bases, leaving 26 bases between the germline ends. Per the germline V gene, CDR1 is LNHDA and CDR2 is SQIVND (reference sequence). The CDR3 region has the DNA TGTGCCAGTACCATCGTACCTTACCGGGTAGGGATTACTAATGAAAAACTGTTTTTT. Its protein is CASTIVPYRVGITNEKLFF.

The chain combines TRBV27 with TRBJ2-2, with 8 positions matching TRBD1. The V gene's germline CDR1 is MNHEY and CDR2 SMNVEV (reference sequence). J lost 2 bases, V lost 4 bases, and 6 bases had no gene match. This CDR3 spans 16 amino acids. Here the CDR3 reads CASSSAGQDNTGELFF. Here the CDR3 DNA reads TGTGCCAGCAGTTCCGCGGGACAGGACAACACCGGGGAGCTGTTTTTT.

A remark on this clone: An end of the junction differs from the germline gene, which may be a read error. This chain links TRBV11-2 with TRBJ2-7; possible D gene TRBD1, 5 bases. The CDR3 contains 13 residues. The germline V gene has CDR1 SGHAT and CDR2 FQNNGV. In nucleotides, the CDR3 is TGTGCCAGCAGCATAGACAGATTCTACGAGCAGTACTTC. This sequence encodes CASSIDRFYEQYF.

This clone was seen a single time. The rearrangement uses TRBV29-1 and TRBJ2-4, with D possibly being TRBD1 (5 bases). The CDR3 has 12 amino acids. Germline CDR1 SQVTM, CDR2 ANQGSEA. The V end was cut by 3 bases, the J end by 7 bases, with 10 bases between. The CDR3 is CSVERQGNIQYF. The CDR3, as DNA: TGCAGCGTTGAGCGTCAGGGTAACATTCAGTACTTC. Filled out from reference TRBV29-1 and TRBJ2-4, the complete variable domain reads SAVISQKPSRDICQRGTSLTIQCQVDSQVTMMFWYRQQPGQSLTLIATANQGSEATYESGFVIDKFPISRPNLTFSTLTVSNMSPEDSSIYLCSVERQGNIQYFGAGTRLSVL.

This rearrangement joins TRBV4-1 to TRBJ2-4; the D is unclear. CDR1 and CDR2 from the germline V gene are MGHRA and YSYEKL. This CDR3 is built from 18 residues. The germline V and J ends were trimmed by 2 bases and 2 bases, with 19 bases remaining between them. CDR3 sequence: CASSQPSLLYGSKNIQYF. DNA for the CDR3: TGCGCCAGCAGCCAACCCTCCCTCCTTTACGGGTCCAAAAACATTCAGTACTTC.

The chain recombines TRBV19 with TRBJ2-7; unclear D gene. Germline V CDR1 and CDR2: LNHDA, SQIVND (reference sequence). Trimming took off 7 bases at V and 3 bases at J, with 22 bases between the two ends. The length of the CDR3 is 16 residues. The CDR3 nucleotides are TGTGCCAGTACCCGAAGTTCGGGTCAGCCATTCTACGAGCAGTACTTC. Its protein is CASTRSSGQPFYEQYF.